This section outlines one T cell receptor beta chain sequence together with its context. Its target is unknown. The data are from a study of T-cell memory formation after mild COVID-19. General observations from the study: The finding that pre-infection memory included some responding clones suggested that cross-reactive memory joined. The main location of contracting CD4+ clones was CM and EM, and that of contracting CD8+ clones was EMRA. Second-wave clones with a day 37 peak had unconfirmed SARS-CoV-2 specificity. Later expanders leaned CD4+, whereas clones that contracted between day 15 and 85 were balanced CD4/CD8.

One entry per CDR3 protein, called by TCRdb with MiXCR from the 5' RACE reads. This table has hundreds of thousands of distinct CDR3 sequences, about 20% appearing once. V was clipped by 6 bases and J by 1 base, with 15 bases between them. Germline V CDR1 and CDR2: MNHEY, SVGAGI. The CDR3 runs 15 residues. The genes are TRBV6-5 and TRBJ2-5; a possible D gene is TRBD1 (6 bases). The source is an adult woman who had mild COVID-19 (a few samples of this study predate the infection). Cell type and time point are not known. Material for sequencing was PBMCs or a T cell subset sorted from them (not recorded which). This CDR3 is CASRGTGHLQETQYF. CDR3 bases: TGTGCCAGCAGGGGGACGGGACACCTCCAAGAGACCCAGTACTTC.